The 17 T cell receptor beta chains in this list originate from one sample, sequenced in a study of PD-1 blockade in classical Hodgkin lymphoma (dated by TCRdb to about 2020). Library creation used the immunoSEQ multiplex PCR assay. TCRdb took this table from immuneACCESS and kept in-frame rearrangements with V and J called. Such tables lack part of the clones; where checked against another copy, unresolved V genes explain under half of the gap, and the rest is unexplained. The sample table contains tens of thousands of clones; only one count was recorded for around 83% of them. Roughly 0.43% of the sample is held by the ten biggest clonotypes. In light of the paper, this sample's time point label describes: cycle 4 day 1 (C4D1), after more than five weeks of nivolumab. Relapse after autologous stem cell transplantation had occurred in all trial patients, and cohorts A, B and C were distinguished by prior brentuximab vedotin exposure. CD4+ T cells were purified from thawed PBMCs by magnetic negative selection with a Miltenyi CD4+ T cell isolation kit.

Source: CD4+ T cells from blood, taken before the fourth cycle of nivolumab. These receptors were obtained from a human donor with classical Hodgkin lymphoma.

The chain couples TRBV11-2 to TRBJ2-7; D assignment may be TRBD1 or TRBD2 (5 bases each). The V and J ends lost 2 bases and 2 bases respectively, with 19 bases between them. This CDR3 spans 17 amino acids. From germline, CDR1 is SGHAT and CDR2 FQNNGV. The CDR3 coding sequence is TGTGCCAGCAGCTTAAAAGGGACCGTTTTACCCCCCTACGAGCAGTACTTC. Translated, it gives CASSLKGTVLPPYEQYF.

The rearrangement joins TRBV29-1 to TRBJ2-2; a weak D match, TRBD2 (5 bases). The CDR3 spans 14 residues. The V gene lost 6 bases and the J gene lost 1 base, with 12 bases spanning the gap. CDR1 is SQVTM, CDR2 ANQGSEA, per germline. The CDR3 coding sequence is TGCAGCGTCTACCTAGCTTTGAACACCGGGGAGCTGTTTTTT. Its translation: CSVYLALNTGELFF.

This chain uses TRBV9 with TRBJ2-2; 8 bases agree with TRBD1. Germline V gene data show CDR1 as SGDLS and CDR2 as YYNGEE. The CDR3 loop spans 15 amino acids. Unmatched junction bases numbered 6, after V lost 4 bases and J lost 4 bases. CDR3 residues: CASSPGTGVTGELFF. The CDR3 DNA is TGTGCCAGCAGCCCTGGGACAGGCGTCACCGGGGAGCTGTTTTTT.

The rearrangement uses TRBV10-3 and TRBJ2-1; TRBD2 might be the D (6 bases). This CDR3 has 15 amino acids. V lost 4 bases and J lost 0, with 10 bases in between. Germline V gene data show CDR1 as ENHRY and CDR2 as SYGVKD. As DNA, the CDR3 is TGTGCCATCAGTGGGGGCGGGATCTCCTACAATGAGCAGTTCTTC. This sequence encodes CAISGGGISYNEQFF.

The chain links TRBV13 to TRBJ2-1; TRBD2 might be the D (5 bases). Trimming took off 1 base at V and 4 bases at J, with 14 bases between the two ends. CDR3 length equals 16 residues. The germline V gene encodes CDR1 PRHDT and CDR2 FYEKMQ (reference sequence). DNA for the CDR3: TGTGCCAGCAGCTTAGCCTTGGGTAGCGTTTACAATGAGCAGTTCTTC. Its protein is CASSLALGSVYNEQFF.

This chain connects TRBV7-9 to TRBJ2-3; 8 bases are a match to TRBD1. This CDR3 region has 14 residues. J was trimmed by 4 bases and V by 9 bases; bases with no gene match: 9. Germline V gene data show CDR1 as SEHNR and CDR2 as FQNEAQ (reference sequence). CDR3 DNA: TGTGCCAGTTTACCCAGGGGGCGGGCAGATACGCAGTATTTT. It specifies CASLPRGRADTQYF.

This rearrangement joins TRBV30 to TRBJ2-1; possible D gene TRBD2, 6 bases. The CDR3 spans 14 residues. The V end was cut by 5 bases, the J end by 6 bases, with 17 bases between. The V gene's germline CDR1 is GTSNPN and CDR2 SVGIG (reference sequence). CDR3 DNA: TGTGCCTGGGGGGACTTGCGTGTAAGCAATGAGCAGTTCTTC. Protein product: CAWGDLRVSNEQFF.

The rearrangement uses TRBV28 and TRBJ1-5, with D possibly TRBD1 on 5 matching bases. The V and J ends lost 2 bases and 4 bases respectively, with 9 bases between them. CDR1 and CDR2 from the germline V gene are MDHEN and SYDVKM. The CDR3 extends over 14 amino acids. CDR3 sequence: CASSLTGGNQPQHF. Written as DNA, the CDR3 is TGTGCCAGCAGTTTAACGGGGGGGAATCAGCCCCAGCATTTT. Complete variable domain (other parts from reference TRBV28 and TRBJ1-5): DVKVTQSSRYLVKRTGEKVFLECVQDMDHENMFWYRQDPGLGLRLIYFSYDVKMKEKGDIPEGYSVSREKKERFSLILESASTNQTSMYLCASSLTGGNQPQHFGDGTRLSIL.

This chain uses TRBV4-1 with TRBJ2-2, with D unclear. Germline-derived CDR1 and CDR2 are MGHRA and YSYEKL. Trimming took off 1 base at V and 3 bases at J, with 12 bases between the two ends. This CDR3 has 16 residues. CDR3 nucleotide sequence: TGCGCCAGCAGCCAAGCCCCAGCCTCGGACACCGGGGAGCTGTTTTTT. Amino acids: CASSQAPASDTGELFF.

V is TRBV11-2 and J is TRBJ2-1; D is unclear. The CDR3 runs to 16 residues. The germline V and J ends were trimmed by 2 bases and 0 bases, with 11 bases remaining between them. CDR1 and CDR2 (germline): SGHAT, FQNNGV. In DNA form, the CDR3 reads TGTGCCAGCAGCTTAACGATGGGATACTCCTACAATGAGCAGTTCTTC. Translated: CASSLTMGYSYNEQFF. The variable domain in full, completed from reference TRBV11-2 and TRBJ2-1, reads EAGVAQSPRYKIIEKRQSVAFWCNPISGHATLYWYQQILGQGPKLLIQFQNNGVVDDSQLPKDRFSAERLKGVDSTLKIQPAKLEDSAVYLCASSLTMGYSYNEQFFGPGTRLTVL.

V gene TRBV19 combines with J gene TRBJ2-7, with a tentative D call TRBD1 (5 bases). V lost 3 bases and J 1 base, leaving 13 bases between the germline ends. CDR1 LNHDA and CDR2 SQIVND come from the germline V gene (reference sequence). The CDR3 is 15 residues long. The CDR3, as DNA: TGTGCCAGTAGTATTATCGTAGGGGAATCCTACGAGCAGTACTTC. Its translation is CASSIIVGESYEQYF.

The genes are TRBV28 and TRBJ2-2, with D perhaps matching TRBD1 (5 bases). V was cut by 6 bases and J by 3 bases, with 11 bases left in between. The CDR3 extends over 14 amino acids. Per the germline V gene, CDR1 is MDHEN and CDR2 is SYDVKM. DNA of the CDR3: TGTGCCAGCAGCAGACAGACTTACACCGGGGAGCTGTTTTTT. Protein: CASSRQTYTGELFF.

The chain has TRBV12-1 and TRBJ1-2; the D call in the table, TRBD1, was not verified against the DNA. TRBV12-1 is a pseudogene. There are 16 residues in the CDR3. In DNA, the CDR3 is TGTGCCAGCAGCTTAGGAGGGACAGCTTATAACTATGGCTACACCTTC. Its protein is CASSLGGTAYNYGYTF.

The CDR3 sequence: CASSALAGGPSSYNEQFF. CDR3 nucleotide sequence: TGTGCCAGCAGCGCGCTAGCGGGGGGCCCGAGCTCCTACAATGAGCAGTTCTTC. The chain employs TRBV7-2 and TRBJ2-1; 11 bases map to TRBD2. Per germline, CDR1 SGHTA and CDR2 FQGNSA. This CDR3 spans 18 amino acids. J gave up 0 bases and V 5 bases, and 9 bases lay outside the gene matches.

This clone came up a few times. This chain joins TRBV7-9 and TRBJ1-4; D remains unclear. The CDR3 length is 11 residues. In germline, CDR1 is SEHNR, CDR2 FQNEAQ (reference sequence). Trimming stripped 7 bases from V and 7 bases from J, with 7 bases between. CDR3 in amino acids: CASTLAEKLFF. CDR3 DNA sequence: TGTGCCAGCACCCTAGCTGAAAAACTGTTTTTT.

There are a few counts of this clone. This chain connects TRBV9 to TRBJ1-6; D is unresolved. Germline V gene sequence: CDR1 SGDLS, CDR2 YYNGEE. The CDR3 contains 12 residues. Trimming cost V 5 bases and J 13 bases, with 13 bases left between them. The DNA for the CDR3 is TGTGCCAGCAGAGAAGAGGGCGGGCCCCTCCACTTT. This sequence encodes CASREEGGPLHF.

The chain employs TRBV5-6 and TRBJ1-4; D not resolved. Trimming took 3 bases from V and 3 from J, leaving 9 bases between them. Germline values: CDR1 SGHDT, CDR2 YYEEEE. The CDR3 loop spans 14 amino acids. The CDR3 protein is CASSSTGSNEKLFF. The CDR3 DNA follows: TGTGCCAGCAGCTCGACGGGGTCTAATGAAAAACTGTTTTTT.